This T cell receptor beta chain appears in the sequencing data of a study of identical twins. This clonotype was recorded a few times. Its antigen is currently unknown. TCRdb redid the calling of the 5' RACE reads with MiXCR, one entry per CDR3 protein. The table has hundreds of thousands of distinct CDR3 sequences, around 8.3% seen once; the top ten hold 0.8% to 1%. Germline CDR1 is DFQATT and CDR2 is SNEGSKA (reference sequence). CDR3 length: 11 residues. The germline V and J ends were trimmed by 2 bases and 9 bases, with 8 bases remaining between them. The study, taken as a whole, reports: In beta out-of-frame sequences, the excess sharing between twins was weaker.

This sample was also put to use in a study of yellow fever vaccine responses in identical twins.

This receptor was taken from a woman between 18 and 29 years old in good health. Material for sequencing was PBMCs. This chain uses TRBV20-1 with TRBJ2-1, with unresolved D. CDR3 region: CSARLVSEQFF. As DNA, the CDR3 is TGCAGTGCTAGACTAGTGTCTGAGCAGTTCTTC.